The next 10 T cell receptor beta chains were all read from a single sample in a study of CD8+ T cells in alopecia areata (dated by TCRdb to the late 2010s). The method behind the library was the immunoSEQ multiplex PCR assay. RNA was extracted from all samples and reverse transcribed into cDNA as template for TCR sequencing. Sourced from immuneACCESS, this table was stored by TCRdb with only in-frame sequences that have V and J called. A share of the clones is absent; for the studies checked, an unresolved V gene accounts for under half, and the remainder has no known explanation. Recorded for this sample are 120,000 or so clones; 58% of them occurred a single time. 4.5% of the sample is taken by the ten largest. This sample's time point label indicates: baseline before oral tofacitinib. The sample in question was CD4+ T cells sorted from blood, obtained at week 0. The receptor source for this set is a human donor with alopecia areata.

This clone came up a few times. J is TRBJ2-1 and V is TRBV18; TRBD2 matches 13 bases. The CDR3 runs 16 residues. In germline, CDR1 is KGHSH, CDR2 LQKENI. Trimming removed 1 base from V and 4 bases from J; junction bases left unmatched: 1. In DNA, the CDR3 is TGTGCCAGCTCACCACGGACTAGCGGGAGTTACAATGAGCAGTTCTTC. It codes for CASSPRTSGSYNEQFF. The full variable domain, with the rest looked up from reference TRBV18 and TRBJ2-1, is NAGVMQNPRHLVRRRGQEARLRCSPMKGHSHVYWYRQLPEEGLKFMVYLQKENIIDESGMPKERFSAEFPKEGPSILRIQQVVRGDSAAYFCASSPRTSGSYNEQFFGPGTRLTVL.

The chain employs TRBV5-1 and TRBJ2-5; 9 nucleotides align to TRBD2. This CDR3 is built from 15 residues. Losses at the gene ends were 4 bases for V and 0 bases for J; bases not matched to a gene: 4. From germline, CDR1 is SGHRS and CDR2 YFSETQ. This chain's CDR3 is CASSLLAGHQETQYF. CDR3 DNA sequence: TGCGCCAGCAGCCTACTAGCGGGCCACCAAGAGACCCAGTACTTC.

The chain employs TRBV5-1 and TRBJ2-1, with 12 nucleotides matching TRBD2. V trimming: 4 bases; J trimming: 8 bases; junction bases outside the gene matches: 10. CDR1 is SGHRS and CDR2 is YFSETQ in the germline V gene. This CDR3 has 16 amino acids. The CDR3 sequence: CASSTTTSGRPHEQFF. The DNA for the CDR3 is TGCGCCAGCAGCACCACCACTAGCGGGAGGCCCCATGAGCAGTTCTTC.

J is TRBJ2-5 and V is TRBV7-2; D is undetermined. V was clipped by 5 bases and J by 3 bases, with 10 bases between them. Germline V lookup: CDR1 SGHTA, CDR2 FQGNSA. CDR3 length: 13 residues. CDR3: CASSPRAEETQYF. The CDR3, as DNA: TGTGCCAGCAGCCCACGGGCCGAAGAGACCCAGTACTTC.

This sequence joins TRBV27 and TRBJ1-5, with TRBD1 as a possible D gene (6 bases). CDR1 and CDR2 from the germline V gene are MNHEY and SMNVEV (reference sequence). CDR3 length: 14 amino acids. Trimming stripped 5 bases from V and 5 bases from J, with 13 bases between. The CDR3 region has the DNA TGTGCCAGCAGTGTCAGGGGAGGTTATCAGCCCCAGCATTTT. This gives the protein CASSVRGGYQPQHF.

The chain carries TRBV4-1 and TRBJ2-3; no clear D. This CDR3 has 15 residues. Germline loops: CDR1 MGHRA, CDR2 YSYEKL. Between the trimmed V and J ends, which lost 3 bases and 0 bases, there was a span of 10 bases. DNA of the CDR3: TGCGCCAGCAGCCAGGCCTGGATTAGCACAGATACGCAGTATTTT. Its protein product is CASSQAWISTDTQYF.

J is TRBJ2-7 and V is TRBV7-2, with TRBD1 identical over 9 bases. This CDR3 comprises 15 residues. Germline loops: CDR1 SGHTA, CDR2 FQGNSA. The trim removed 4 bases at V and 3 bases at J, leaving 7 bases unmatched. Written as DNA, the CDR3 is TGTGCCAGCAGCTCGCCGGGACAGGGTCACTACGAGCAGTACTTC. Protein sequence: CASSSPGQGHYEQYF.

The chain employs TRBV5-1 and TRBJ1-5; 8 bases align to TRBD1. Germline loops: CDR1 SGHRS, CDR2 YFSETQ. This CDR3 has 14 residues. V was clipped by 0 bases and J by 6 bases; unmatched bases: 2. CDR3 sequence reads: CASSLGTGPQPQHF. The CDR3 DNA sequence: TGCGCCAGCAGCTTGGGGACAGGGCCTCAGCCCCAGCATTTT.

The chain couples TRBV19 to TRBJ1-5, with 10 bases lining up with TRBD1. Germline V gives CDR1 LNHDA, CDR2 SQIVND (reference sequence). The CDR3 totals 14 residues. Trimming cost V 3 bases and J 5 bases; bases outside gene matches: 1. CDR3 residues: CASSMTGGDQPQHF. CDR3 DNA sequence: TGTGCCAGTAGTATGACAGGGGGCGATCAGCCCCAGCATTTT. Full variable domain (remainder filled in from reference TRBV19 and TRBJ1-5): DGGITQSPKYLFRKEGQNVTLSCEQNLNHDAMYWYRQDPGQGLRLIYYSQIVNDFQKGDIAEGYSVSREKKESFPLTVTSAQKNPTAFYLCASSMTGGDQPQHFGDGTRLSIL.

In its sample, this clone was seen a few times. The rearrangement joins TRBV7-2 to TRBJ1-2; possibly TRBD1 for D (6 bases). In germline, CDR1 is SGHTA, CDR2 FQGNSA. V lost 3 bases to trimming and J lost 8 bases, with 10 bases between them. This CDR3 is built from 12 residues. The CDR3 sequence is CASSFGGWGYTF. The CDR3 nucleotides are TGTGCCAGCAGCTTCGGGGGCTGGGGCTACACCTTC.